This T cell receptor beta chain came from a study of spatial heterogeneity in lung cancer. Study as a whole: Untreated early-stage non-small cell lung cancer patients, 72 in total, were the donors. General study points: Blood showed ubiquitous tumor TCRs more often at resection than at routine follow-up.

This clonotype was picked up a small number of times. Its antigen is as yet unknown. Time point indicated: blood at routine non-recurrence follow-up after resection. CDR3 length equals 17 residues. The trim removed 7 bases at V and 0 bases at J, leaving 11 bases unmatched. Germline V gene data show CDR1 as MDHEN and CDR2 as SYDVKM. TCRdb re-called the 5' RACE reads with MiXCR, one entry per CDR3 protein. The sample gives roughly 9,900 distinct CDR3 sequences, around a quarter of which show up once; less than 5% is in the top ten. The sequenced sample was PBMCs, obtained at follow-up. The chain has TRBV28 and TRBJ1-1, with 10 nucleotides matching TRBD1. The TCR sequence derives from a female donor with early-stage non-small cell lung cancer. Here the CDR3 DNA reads TGTGCCAGCAATTCCCGCCGTGGACAGGGGGTGAACACTGAAGCTTTCTTT. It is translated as CASNSRRGQGVNTEAFF.